The 5 T cell receptor beta chains listed next were all sequenced from one sample in a study of identical twins. TCRdb reanalysed the 5' RACE reads using MiXCR and keeps one entry per CDR3 protein. Of a few hundred thousand distinct CDR3 sequences detected, nearly 15% appear once; the ten largest clones hold around 0.48%. The sample was also reused in another study, on yellow fever vaccine responses in identical twins.

Sequencing was done on a sample of CD4+ T cells sorted from blood. These receptors all come from a woman between 18 and 29 years old in good health.

This clonotype was seen only a few times. The J gene is TRBJ2-3, the V gene TRBV4-1, with D maybe TRBD2 (5 bases). The CDR3 consists of 17 residues. The ends were cut back, 1 base at V and 2 bases at J, with 16 bases in the middle. Germline lookup yields CDR1 MGHRA and CDR2 YSYEKL. The CDR3 reads CASSQGLWTETTDTQYF. The CDR3 region has the DNA TGCGCCAGCAGCCAAGGTCTTTGGACTGAAACCACAGATACGCAGTATTTT.

The V call is TRBV25-1, the J call TRBJ1-6; possible D gene TRBD1, 5 bases. CDR1 is MGHDK, CDR2 SYGVNS, per germline. CDR3 length: 14 residues. V gave up 1 base and J gave up 10 bases, with 11 bases separating them. The CDR3 is CASSEFVGQSPLHF. The CDR3 DNA reads as TGTGCCAGCAGTGAATTTGTGGGGCAATCACCCCTCCACTTT.

V usage is TRBV24-1 and J usage is TRBJ1-1, with D unclear. The germline V gene has CDR1 KGHDR and CDR2 SFDVKD. CDR3 length: 14 residues. V was trimmed by 4 bases and J by 0 bases, leaving 8 bases between them. The CDR3 reads CATSEGPMNTEAFF. The CDR3, as DNA: TGTGCCACCAGTGAAGGACCGATGAACACTGAAGCTTTCTTT.

The rearrangement joins TRBV5-6 to TRBJ2-7; TRBD1 agrees at 7 bases. The CDR3 is 17 residues long. With 4 bases clipped from V and 5 bases from J, the junction kept 18 bases outside the gene matches. Germline-derived CDR1 and CDR2 are SGHDT and YYEEEE. The CDR3 is CASSQLQGNSFLDEQYV. CDR3 coding DNA: TGTGCCAGCAGCCAACTACAGGGGAACAGTTTTTTGGACGAGCAGTACGTC.

The chain recombines TRBV5-1 with TRBJ2-1, with 9 bases aligning to TRBD2. V lost 0 bases and J lost 6; bases outside the gene matches: 4. Germline CDR1 and CDR2: SGHRS and YFSETQ. This CDR3 has 15 amino acids. The CDR3, as DNA: TGCGCCAGCAGCTTGGATGCGGGGGGGTTCAATGAGCAGTTCTTC. Protein product: CASSLDAGGFNEQFF.